A single sample gave rise to the 24 T cell receptor beta chains below, sequenced in a study of blood T cell repertoires in COVID-19. Data came from immunoSEQ multiplex PCR; TCRdb stores just in-frame clones and leaves some out. This table has approximately 72,000 clones, approximately 85% appearing once. The sequenced material came from peripheral blood. The receptors were gathered from a man aged 50-59 years with acute or convalescent COVID-19.

A few counts support this clone. The rearrangement joins TRBV6-5 to TRBJ1-6, with 7 bases identical to TRBD1. The ends lost 6 bases at V and 6 bases at J; junction bases unmatched: 2. CDR3 size: 13 residues. Per the germline V gene, CDR1 is MNHEY and CDR2 is SVGAGI. The CDR3 coding sequence is TGTGCCAGCAGAACAGGGGTTAATTCACCCCTCCACTTT. Its protein is CASRTGVNSPLHF.

The chain uses TRBV19 and TRBJ1-2, with no clear D. Germline CDR1 is LNHDA and CDR2 is SQIVND (reference sequence). Trimming cost V 5 bases and J 2 bases, with 15 bases left between them. The CDR3 length is 15 residues. The CDR3 DNA is TGTGCCAGTAGTGAAACCGACTGGTACAACTATGGCTACACCTTC. Protein product: CASSETDWYNYGYTF.

The chain links TRBV27 to TRBJ2-7; D is possibly TRBD1 (6 bases). Trimming cost V 6 bases and J 2 bases, with 11 bases left between them. CDR3 length: 13 amino acids. The germline V gene encodes CDR1 MNHEY and CDR2 SMNVEV (reference sequence). The CDR3 region is CASSYTGPYEQYF. The CDR3 bases are TGTGCCAGCAGCTATACAGGGCCCTACGAGCAGTACTTC.

This sequence joins TRBV9 and TRBJ1-1, with TRBD1 as a possible D gene (6 bases). CDR3 length: 14 residues. CDR1 is SGDLS, CDR2 YYNGEE, per germline. Trimming shortened V by 6 bases and J by 7 bases, and 19 bases separated the two germline ends. CDR3 in amino acids: CASISGGGTDEAFF. The CDR3 DNA reads TGTGCCAGCATCAGCGGGGGCGGAACAGATGAAGCTTTCTTT.

This chain connects TRBV18 to TRBJ1-1; weak D call: TRBD1 (6 bases). The CDR3 runs 14 residues. Looked up from germline, CDR1 is KGHSH and CDR2 is LQKENI. With 4 bases removed from V and 5 bases from J, the gap between germline ends came to 14 bases. The CDR3, as DNA: TGTGCCAGCTCACGCGACAGGAGTGATACTGAAGCTTTCTTT. It yields the protein CASSRDRSDTEAFF.

V is TRBV24-1 and J is TRBJ2-1, with D maybe TRBD2 (5 bases). The CDR3 extends over 16 amino acids. Deletions cut 0 bases from V and 0 bases from J, with 8 bases between. Germline-derived CDR1 and CDR2 are KGHDR and SFDVKD. The CDR3 bases are TGTGCCACCAGTGATTTGATAGGGAGCTCCTACAATGAGCAGTTCTTC. Amino acids: CATSDLIGSSYNEQFF.

The chain recombines TRBV3-1 (or the pseudogene TRBV3-2) with TRBJ2-1, with D possibly TRBD2 on 5 matching bases. Germline CDR1 reads LGHDT; CDR2 reads YNNKEL (reference sequence). The CDR3 is made up of 14 amino acids. The ends were cut back, 3 bases at V and 0 bases at J, with 6 bases in the middle. The CDR3: CASSHSGSYNEQFF. The CDR3 DNA reads TGTGCCAGCAGCCACAGCGGCTCCTACAATGAGCAGTTCTTC.

The CDR3 bases are TGTGCCGTACAGGGCCCCTACGAGCAGTACTTC. This codes for CAVQGPYEQYF. The J gene is TRBJ2-7, the V gene TRBV6-5, with D perhaps TRBD1 (6 bases). Germline V CDR1 and CDR2: MNHEY, SVGAGI. Trimming pared 11 bases from V and 2 bases from J, leaving 10 bases between. The CDR3 length is 11 residues.

The chain combines TRBV15 with TRBJ1-1; no firm D call. Germline V CDR1 and CDR2: LNHNV, YYDKDF (reference sequence). V gave up 0 bases and J gave up 4 bases, with 18 bases separating them. This CDR3 spans 17 amino acids. The CDR3 sequence is CATSRDIEAGLSTEAFF. CDR3 bases: TGTGCCACCAGCAGAGATATTGAGGCTGGATTATCCACTGAAGCTTTCTTT. Full variable domain (remainder filled in from reference TRBV15 and TRBJ1-1): DAMVIQNPRYQVTQFGKPVTLSCSQTLNHNVMYWYQQKSSQAPKLLFHYYDKDFNNEADTPDNFQSRRPNTSFCFLDIRSPGLGDTAMYLCATSRDIEAGLSTEAFFGQGTRLTVV.

The J gene is TRBJ1-1, the V gene TRBV18; 7 nucleotides agree with TRBD1. V lost 1 base to trimming and J lost 1 base; unmatched junction nucleotides: 0. The CDR3 has 14 residues. Germline V gives CDR1 KGHSH, CDR2 LQKENI. The CDR3 DNA sequence: TGTGCCAGCTCACCACGGACAGGGAACACTGAAGCTTTCTTT. This sequence encodes CASSPRTGNTEAFF.

The chain recombines TRBV30 with TRBJ1-1, with 9 nucleotides matching TRBD1. The CDR3 runs to 15 residues. Trimming removed 7 bases from V and 0 bases from J; junction bases left unmatched: 9. Germline-derived CDR1 and CDR2 are GTSNPN and SVGIG (reference sequence). For the CDR3, the DNA is TGTGCCTACCGACAGGGGGTCTTTATGAACACTGAAGCTTTCTTT. Encoded protein: CAYRQGVFMNTEAFF.

The rearrangement links TRBV5-1 to TRBJ2-5; D not certain. CDR1 is SGHRS and CDR2 is YFSETQ in the germline V gene. The V and J ends lost 4 bases and 1 base respectively, with 14 bases between them. The CDR3 extends over 15 amino acids. The DNA of the CDR3 is TGCGCCAGCAGCCCCCGCGTGGTAAGCCAAGAGACCCAGTACTTC. Translating gives CASSPRVVSQETQYF.

This chain connects TRBV6-5 to TRBJ1-2; D possibly corresponds to TRBD1 (6 bases). Germline CDR1 MNHEY, CDR2 SVGAGI. The CDR3 has 12 amino acids. The V end lost 6 bases, the J end lost 8 bases, and 13 bases lay between the germline ends. The CDR3 region is CASRSRGWGYTF. The CDR3 nucleotides read TGTGCCAGCAGGAGCAGGGGCTGGGGCTACACCTTC.

This clone occurred a few times. This chain links TRBV13 with TRBJ1-5; 7 bases line up with TRBD1. V lost 4 bases and J lost 0; bases outside the gene matches: 3. CDR3 length: 15 residues. CDR1 PRHDT and CDR2 FYEKMQ come from the germline V gene (reference sequence). CDR3 sequence reads: CASSSQGDSNQPQHF. The CDR3 coding sequence is TGTGCCAGCAGCTCCCAGGGGGATAGCAATCAGCCCCAGCATTTT.

The J gene is TRBJ2-7, the V gene TRBV3-1 (or the pseudogene TRBV3-2); the match to TRBD1 covers 9 bases. Germline loops: CDR1 LGHDT, CDR2 YNNKEL (reference sequence). The length of the CDR3 is 17 residues. The J segment lost 5 bases and the V segment lost 0 bases, leaving 11 bases of the junction unmatched. The CDR3 DNA reads as TGTGCCAGCAGCCAAGATATTGAGGGCGGGACAGGGAACGAGCAGTACTTC. Its translation: CASSQDIEGGTGNEQYF.

In nucleotides, the CDR3 is TGTGCCAGCAGCCAATCCAATACGCAGTATTTT. Translated: CASSQSNTQYF. The chain is built from TRBV3-1 (or the pseudogene TRBV3-2) and TRBJ2-3; D call uncertain. CDR1 and CDR2 from the germline V gene are LGHDT and YNNKEL (reference sequence). V lost 2 bases, J lost 7 bases, and 4 bases lay in between. This CDR3 has 11 amino acids.

About this clone itself: The germline gene is not matched at one end of the junction; a read error may be the cause. CDR3 nucleotide sequence: TGTGCCAGCAGTTTAGACCTCGGGTATACGCAGTATTTT. Protein: CASSLDLGYTQYF. V usage is TRBV7-2 and J usage is TRBJ2-3; D not resolved. The germline CDR1 and CDR2 sequences are SGHTA and FQGNSA. The CDR3 consists of 13 residues.

This clone has a handful of counts. V is TRBV5-5 and J is TRBJ1-1, with D uncertain. The CDR3 spans 13 residues. Germline values: CDR1 SGHKS, CDR2 YYEKEE (reference sequence). V dropped 2 bases and J dropped 4 bases, with 9 bases sitting between them. CDR3 region: CASSLSRSTEAFF. For the CDR3, the DNA is TGTGCCAGCAGCTTATCCCGGAGCACTGAAGCTTTCTTT. The variable domain in full, with the rest retrieved from reference TRBV5-5 and TRBJ1-1, is DAGVTQSPTHLIKTRGQQVTLRCSPISGHKSVSWYQQVLGQGPQFIFQYYEKEERGRGNFPDRFSARQFPNYSSELNVNALLLGDSALYLCASSLSRSTEAFFGQGTRLTVV.

This sequence joins TRBV5-5 and TRBJ1-5; D not certain. The CDR3 is 17 amino acids. Deletions cut 4 bases from V and 0 bases from J, with 17 bases between. Per germline, CDR1 SGHKS and CDR2 YYEKEE (reference sequence). The CDR3 sequence: CASSPGVRENSNQPQHF. CDR3 nucleotides: TGTGCCAGCAGCCCCGGAGTTAGGGAGAATAGCAATCAGCCCCAGCATTTT.

This chain connects TRBV6-2 or TRBV6-3 to TRBJ2-7, with 8 bases identical to TRBD1. Trimming at V came to 5 bases and at J to 4 bases, leaving 7 bases not matched to a gene. There are 14 residues in the CDR3. The germline gives CDR1 MNHEY, CDR2 SVGEGT. The CDR3 protein is CASSARTGLYEQYF. CDR3 nucleotides: TGTGCCAGCAGTGCAAGGACAGGGTTGTACGAGCAGTACTTC.

With regard to this clone: At the DNA level, this CDR3 is encoded by other sequences in the same sample as well. The chain combines TRBV6-4 with TRBJ1-2, with a weak D call TRBD1 (5 bases). The germline gives CDR1 MRHNA, CDR2 SNTAGT. Trimming pared 7 bases from V and 5 bases from J, leaving 11 bases between. This CDR3 spans 12 amino acids. The CDR3 reads CASTPSGYGYTF. Written as DNA, the CDR3 is TGTGCCAGCACCCCGTCAGGGTATGGCTACACCTTC.

This clone has more than one count but fewer than ten. The chain employs TRBV2 and TRBJ2-7; 8 bases align to TRBD1. The CDR3 totals 13 residues. Germline CDR1 SNHLY, CDR2 FYNNEI. Trimming took 7 bases from V and 6 from J; bases not matched to a gene: 8. The CDR3 loop is CASTQGAPAEQYF. The CDR3 DNA reads TGTGCCAGCACCCAGGGGGCGCCGGCCGAGCAGTACTTC.

This rearrangement joins TRBV6-1 to TRBJ1-2; TRBD1 aligns across 9 bases. Losses at the gene ends were 3 bases for V and 6 bases for J; bases not matched to a gene: 5. The CDR3 has 14 amino acids. The V gene's germline CDR1 is MNHNS and CDR2 SASEGT. CDR3 in DNA: TGTGCCAGCAGTGAGTGGGACAGGGATGATGGCTACACCTTC. This encodes CASSEWDRDDGYTF.

The chain is built from TRBV6-5 and TRBJ2-3; D remains unclear. Trimming cost V 7 bases and J 0 bases, with 8 bases left between them. The CDR3 has 13 residues. Germline V CDR1 and CDR2: MNHEY, SVGAGI. CDR3: CASTFGSTDTQYF. In DNA, the CDR3 is TGTGCCAGCACCTTTGGCAGCACAGATACGCAGTATTTT.